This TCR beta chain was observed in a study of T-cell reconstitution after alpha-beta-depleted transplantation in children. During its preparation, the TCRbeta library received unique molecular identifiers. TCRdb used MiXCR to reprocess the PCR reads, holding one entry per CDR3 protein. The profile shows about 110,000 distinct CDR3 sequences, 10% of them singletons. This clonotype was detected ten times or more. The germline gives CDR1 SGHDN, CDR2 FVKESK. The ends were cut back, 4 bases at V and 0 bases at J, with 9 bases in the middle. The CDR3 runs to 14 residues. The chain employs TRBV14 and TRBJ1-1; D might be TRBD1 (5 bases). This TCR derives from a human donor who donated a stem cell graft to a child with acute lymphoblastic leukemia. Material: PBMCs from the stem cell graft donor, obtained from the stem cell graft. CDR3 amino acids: CASSLAGMNTEAFF. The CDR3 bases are TGTGCCAGCAGCCTCGCAGGGATGAACACTGAAGCTTTCTTT. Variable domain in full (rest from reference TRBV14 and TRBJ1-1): EAGVTQFPSHSVIEKGQTVTLRCDPISGHDNLYWYRRVMGKEIKFLLHFVKESKQDESGMPNNRFLAERTGGTYSTLKVQPAELEDSGVYFCASSLAGMNTEAFFGQGTRLTVV.